The 32 T cell receptor beta chains in this list originate from one sample, sequenced in a study of CD8 T cells in ankylosing spondylitis. TCRdb re-called the 5' RACE reads with MiXCR, one entry per CDR3 protein. The repertoire holds about 130,000 distinct CDR3 sequences, with approximately 7.4% as singletons. Sequenced: blood, either unsorted or a sorted T cell fraction (not recorded which). Source of these receptors: a female donor with ankylosing spondylitis or in good health (not recorded which).

This clonotype was observed at least ten times. The chain carries TRBV7-2 and TRBJ2-5; 10 bases are shared with TRBD2. Germline loops: CDR1 SGHTA, CDR2 FQGNSA. V shed 7 bases and J 5 bases; nucleotides not matched to a gene: 10. The CDR3 has 15 amino acids. CDR3 region: CASTAQRGGWETQYF. In DNA form, the CDR3 reads TGTGCCAGCACCGCCCAGCGGGGGGGGTGGGAGACCCAGTACTTC.

The chain recombines TRBV19 with TRBJ1-1, with D perhaps matching TRBD1 (5 bases). The CDR3 extends over 14 amino acids. The V end was cut by 2 bases, the J end by 1 base, with 8 bases between. Germline CDR1 reads LNHDA; CDR2 reads SQIVND (reference sequence). CDR3 region: CASSIRGENTEAFF. CDR3 bases: TGTGCCAGTAGTATAAGGGGCGAGAACACTGAAGCTTTCTTT.

There are many counts of this clonotype. V gene TRBV7-9 combines with J gene TRBJ2-1; TRBD1 aligns across 10 bases. In germline, CDR1 is SEHNR, CDR2 FQNEAQ (reference sequence). V dropped 5 bases and J dropped 5; count of bases not matched to a gene: 12. This CDR3 comprises 17 residues. The CDR3 DNA sequence: TGTGCCAGCAGCCCCAGACCGGGACAGGGGAAAAACAATGAGCAGTTCTTC. Residues: CASSPRPGQGKNNEQFF.

This clonotype was detected many times. V usage is TRBV4-1 and J usage is TRBJ2-4, with 8 bases identical to TRBD1. The CDR3 length is 15 residues. The germline CDR1 and CDR2 sequences are MGHRA and YSYEKL. V lost 0 bases to trimming and J lost 9 bases; unmatched junction nucleotides: 7. This chain's CDR3 is CASSQDGQGLGIQYF. Here the CDR3 DNA reads TGCGCCAGCAGCCAAGACGGACAGGGCCTGGGCATTCAGTACTTC.

This clonotype was observed at least ten times. V gene TRBV7-2 combines with J gene TRBJ2-3, with D possibly TRBD2 on 6 matching bases. With 5 bases removed from V and 6 bases from J, the gap between germline ends came to 18 bases. Germline CDR1 SGHTA, CDR2 FQGNSA. This CDR3 is 15 amino acids long. The CDR3 nucleotides read TGTGCCAGCAGCCCGGCCAGTTATGGGGGGGATACGCAGTATTTT. Its protein is CASSPASYGGDTQYF. The full variable domain, its missing parts supplied by reference TRBV7-2 and TRBJ2-3, is GAGVSQSPSNKVTEKGKDVELRCDPISGHTALYWYRQSLGQGLEFLIYFQGNSAPDKSGLPSDRFSAERTGGSVSTLTIQRTQQEDSAVYLCASSPASYGGDTQYFGPGTRLTVL.

This clonotype was seen at least ten times. J is TRBJ2-7 and V is TRBV7-9; 9 positions match TRBD1. Germline CDR1 and CDR2: SEHNR and FQNEAQ (reference sequence). The V segment lost 2 bases and the J segment 6 bases; nucleotides outside the gene matches: 5. The CDR3 has 14 residues. CDR3 protein: CASSLWDRVSEQYF. CDR3 coding DNA: TGTGCCAGCAGCTTATGGGACAGGGTTTCCGAGCAGTACTTC. The full variable domain, rest sourced from reference TRBV7-9 and TRBJ2-7, is DTGVSQNPRHKITKRGQNVTFRCDPISEHNRLYWYRQTLGQGPEFLTYFQNEAQLEKSRLLSDRFSAERPKGSFSTLEIQRTEQGDSAMYLCASSLWDRVSEQYFGPGTRLTVT.

Only a few counts were recorded for this clonotype. The chain employs TRBV7-2 and TRBJ2-7; D unresolved. V was shortened by 5 bases and J by 4 bases, with 9 bases between the two germline ends. The CDR3 extends over 12 amino acids. Germline V CDR1 and CDR2: SGHTA, FQGNSA. This CDR3 is CASSPAGYEQYF. In DNA form, the CDR3 reads TGTGCCAGCAGCCCAGCAGGATACGAGCAGTACTTC.

The CDR3 bases are TGTGCCAGCAGCTCAAGCTCGATCTCCTACGAGCAGTACTTC. This gives the protein CASSSSSISYEQYF. The chain employs TRBV11-2 and TRBJ2-7; D is undetermined. V lost 4 bases and J 0 bases, leaving 10 bases between the germline ends. Germline CDR1 reads SGHAT; CDR2 reads FQNNGV. This CDR3 contains 14 residues.

On this clonotype: The final CDR3 position lacks the conserved phenylalanine or tryptophan, pointing to a likely read error. The genes are TRBV7-9 and TRBJ2-7, with TRBD1 as a possible D gene (6 bases). Trimming left V 0 bases short and J 2 bases short, with 11 bases between. Germline assignment: CDR1 SEHNR and CDR2 FQNEAQ (reference sequence). The CDR3 spans 15 residues. In DNA, the CDR3 is TGTGCCAGCAGCTTAGCCGACGGACAGACCTACGAGCAGTACTCC. Its translation: CASSLADGQTYEQYS.

This clonotype occurred a few times. The genes are TRBV9 and TRBJ2-2, with 12 bases lining up with TRBD2. Germline V gives CDR1 SGDLS, CDR2 YYNGEE. The CDR3 is 16 amino acids. J gave up 4 bases and V 4 bases, and 5 bases lay outside the gene matches. In DNA, the CDR3 is TGTGCCAGCAGCCCCACTAGCGGGGGGAGCACCGGGGAGCTGTTTTTT. This codes for CASSPTSGGSTGELFF.

This rearrangement joins TRBV5-1 to TRBJ1-2; TRBD1 matches at 7 bases. J was trimmed by 8 bases and V by 0 bases; bases with no gene match: 10. The CDR3 has 15 residues. Germline CDR1 is SGHRS and CDR2 is YFSETQ. CDR3 sequence (DNA): TGCGCCAGCAGCTTGGAGGGGGCTGGGGCGTACGGCTACACCTTC. Encoded protein: CASSLEGAGAYGYTF.

This clonotype was counted ten times or more. This chain uses TRBV12-3 or TRBV12-4 with TRBJ1-1; D is unclear. The CDR3 sequence is 13 residues long. The ends were cut back, 6 bases at V and 11 bases at J, with 19 bases in the middle. In nucleotides, the CDR3 is TGTGCCAGCAGCCCCGTAGTGAGCACTGGTGCTTTCTTT. This sequence encodes CASSPVVSTGAFF.

In this sample, this clonotype turned up many times. V and J are TRBV12-3 or TRBV12-4 and TRBJ1-6; no reliable D call. CDR3 length: 13 residues. Trimming cost V 2 bases and J 9 bases, with 8 bases left between them. In DNA, the CDR3 is TGTGCCAGCAGTTTACTCGGCGTTTCACCCCTCCACTTT. Translation: CASSLLGVSPLHF.

This clonotype has ten or more counts. The chain joins TRBV20-1 to TRBJ2-7; maybe TRBD1 (5 bases). Germline V gene sequence: CDR1 DFQATT, CDR2 SNEGSKA (reference sequence). V gave up 2 bases and J gave up 0 bases, with 11 bases separating them. The CDR3 is 14 amino acids. Written as DNA, the CDR3 is TGCAGTGCTAGAAATATAGGGGACTCCTACGAGCAGTACTTC. Amino acids: CSARNIGDSYEQYF.

This clonotype was counted many times. The rearrangement joins TRBV20-1 to TRBJ1-2; D remains unclear. V was pared by 2 bases and J by 4 bases, with 14 bases between. In germline, CDR1 is DFQATT, CDR2 SNEGSKA (reference sequence). The CDR3 is 14 amino acids. CDR3 amino acids: CSARSPDSSYGYTF. The CDR3 bases are TGCAGTGCTAGAAGCCCAGACTCCTCCTATGGCTACACCTTC.

This clonotype was seen repeatedly, ten times or more. The rearrangement uses TRBV4-1 and TRBJ1-1; 7 bases align to TRBD1. Germline CDR1 reads MGHRA; CDR2 reads YSYEKL. The ends lost 1 base at V and 1 base at J; junction bases unmatched: 18. The CDR3 consists of 20 residues. The CDR3 sequence is CASSQAFFGTASLSNTEAFF. The CDR3 DNA reads as TGCGCCAGCAGCCAAGCATTTTTCGGGACAGCGTCTTTATCGAACACTGAAGCTTTCTTT.

This clonotype was observed at least ten times. The chain links TRBV25-1 to TRBJ1-3; TRBD1 might be the D (5 bases). V lost 1 base and J 4 bases, leaving 11 bases between the germline ends. The CDR3 has 15 amino acids. The germline CDR1 and CDR2 sequences are MGHDK and SYGVNS. The CDR3 DNA sequence: TGTGCCAGCAGTGAATCCCCAGGGACCGGAAACACCATATATTTT. Amino acids: CASSESPGTGNTIYF.

This clonotype was seen at least ten times. The V and J genes are TRBV7-2 and TRBJ2-3; 11 nucleotides match TRBD2. The length of the CDR3 is 15 residues. CDR1 is SGHTA, CDR2 FQGNSA, per germline. The V gene end was trimmed by 4 bases and the J gene end by 5 bases; junction bases not matched to a gene: 5. In nucleotides, the CDR3 is TGTGCCAGCAGCTCCGGGACTAGCGGTGGAGATACGCAGTATTTT. Its protein product is CASSSGTSGGDTQYF.

This clonotype came up many times. The chain employs TRBV6-2 or TRBV6-3 and TRBJ2-7; 7 bases agree with TRBD2. CDR1 and CDR2 from the germline V gene are MNHEY and SVGEGT. The CDR3 sequence is 13 residues long. The V and J ends lost 7 bases and 2 bases, in that order; junction bases with no gene match: 5. For the CDR3, the DNA is TGTGCCAGCAACTTAGCGGGCGCCTACGAGCAGTACTTC. Its translation: CASNLAGAYEQYF.

This clonotype has a count of ten or more. The V gene is TRBV5-5, the J gene TRBJ1-1, with D perhaps TRBD1 (5 bases). V shed 6 bases and J shed 1 base, with 16 bases lying between them. The CDR3 loop spans 15 amino acids. Germline V gives CDR1 SGHKS, CDR2 YYEKEE (reference sequence). The CDR3 spells CASMFGGPRNTEAFF. Here the CDR3 DNA reads TGTGCCAGCATGTTTGGGGGACCGAGGAACACTGAAGCTTTCTTT.

This clonotype was picked up many times. The chain joins TRBV9 to TRBJ1-2; D unclear. Per the germline V gene, CDR1 is SGDLS and CDR2 is YYNGEE. Trimming shortened V by 4 bases and J by 8 bases, and 9 bases separated the two germline ends. This CDR3 is built from 11 residues. The CDR3 region has the DNA TGTGCCAGCAGCATGGGAAGCGGCTACACCTTC. Protein sequence: CASSMGSGYTF.

This clonotype has ten or more counts. The J gene is TRBJ2-7, the V gene TRBV20-1, with D unclear. The CDR3 covers 11 residues. CDR1 is DFQATT and CDR2 is SNEGSKA in the germline V gene (reference sequence). V lost 7 bases and J lost 3, with 10 bases in between. The CDR3, as DNA: TGCAGTGTTGGCTATCACTACGAGCAGTACTTC. Its protein is CSVGYHYEQYF.

This clonotype was counted only a few times. The V gene is TRBV2, the J gene TRBJ2-5; a weak D match, TRBD1 (6 bases). Trimming removed 1 base at V and 4 bases at J, with 7 bases between. CDR3 length: 13 amino acids. Per the germline V gene, CDR1 is SNHLY and CDR2 is FYNNEI. This CDR3 reads CASSEGRGETQYF. Here the CDR3 DNA reads TGTGCCAGCAGTGAAGGCAGGGGAGAGACCCAGTACTTC.

This clonotype was recorded many times. The chain carries TRBV7-3 and TRBJ1-1; D is ambiguous. Germline-derived CDR1 and CDR2 are SGHTA and FQGTGA. This CDR3 has 13 residues. The ends were cut back, 1 base at V and 5 bases at J, with 8 bases in the middle. The CDR3 nucleotides are TGTGCCAGCAGCTTAATGAGGGAGACTGAAGCTTTCTTT. Its protein is CASSLMRETEAFF.

This clonotype was detected ten times or more. This chain uses TRBV6-1 with TRBJ1-5; D is ambiguous. The length of the CDR3 is 13 residues. V lost 5 bases to trimming and J lost 9 bases, with 14 bases between them. Per germline, CDR1 MNHNS and CDR2 SASEGT. CDR3 protein: CASSPAGLGPQHF. CDR3 nucleotide sequence: TGTGCCAGCAGTCCCGCAGGCCTCGGGCCCCAGCATTTT.

This clonotype was counted many times. The chain is built from TRBV5-1 and TRBJ2-2; no firm D call. CDR3 length: 13 amino acids. V gave up 1 base and J gave up 5 bases, with 6 bases separating them. Per germline, CDR1 SGHRS and CDR2 YFSETQ. CDR3 region: CASSLQQTGELFF. CDR3 bases: TGCGCCAGCAGCTTGCAACAGACCGGGGAGCTGTTTTTT.

The CDR3 bases are TGTGCCAGCAGTTTCCGACTGGGGGGGCCGAATTCACCCCTCCACTTT. The encoded protein is CASSFRLGGPNSPLHF. The chain is built from TRBV12-3 or TRBV12-4 and TRBJ1-6, with D perhaps matching TRBD1 (6 bases). The CDR3 is made up of 16 amino acids. Deletions cut 3 bases from V and 7 bases from J, with 16 bases between.

This clonotype was observed at least ten times. V gene TRBV20-1 combines with J gene TRBJ2-1; TRBD2 matches at 13 bases. CDR3 size: 13 residues. J gave up 8 bases and V 6 bases, and 4 bases lay outside the gene matches. Germline assignment: CDR1 DFQATT and CDR2 SNEGSKA (reference sequence). CDR3 residues: CSAGTSGDDEQFF. In DNA form, the CDR3 reads TGCAGTGCCGGGACTAGCGGGGATGATGAGCAGTTCTTC.

This clonotype has at least ten counts. The genes are TRBV12-3 or TRBV12-4 and TRBJ1-4, with 7 bases that match TRBD1. V lost 4 bases, J lost 5 bases, and 1 base stayed unmatched. The CDR3 totals 13 residues. CDR3 in DNA: TGTGCCAGCAGTTGGGACAGAAATGAAAAACTGTTTTTT. Translating it yields CASSWDRNEKLFF.

Concerning this clonotype: A junction end diverges from the germline sequence, so it may reflect a read error. V is TRBV12-3 or TRBV12-4 and J is TRBJ2-2, with 14 bases lining up with TRBD2. This CDR3 contains 17 residues. For the CDR3, the DNA is TGTGCCAGCAGTTGGACTAGCGGGGGGATGAACACCGGGGAACTGTTTTTT. Protein product: CASSWTSGGMNTGELFF.

This clonotype was seen ten or more times. V and J are TRBV6-2 or TRBV6-3 and TRBJ2-7; D possibly corresponds to TRBD1 (6 bases). V was clipped by 4 bases and J by 0 bases, with 13 bases between them. CDR1 is MNHEY, CDR2 SVGEGT, per germline. This CDR3 has 15 residues. The CDR3 DNA reads as TGTGCCAGCAGTTCGCCGGACAGTATCTCCTACGAGCAGTACTTC. Protein product: CASSSPDSISYEQYF.

Many counts were recorded for this clonotype. The chain couples TRBV20-1 to TRBJ2-5; weak D call: TRBD2 (6 bases). The germline V and J ends were trimmed by 5 bases and 3 bases, with 13 bases remaining between them. The CDR3 totals 13 residues. The germline V gene encodes CDR1 DFQATT and CDR2 SNEGSKA (reference sequence). CDR3 residues: CSASPPGEETQYF. CDR3 DNA: TGCAGTGCTTCCCCCCCGGGGGAAGAGACCCAGTACTTC.